These 14 T cell receptor beta chains originate from one sample sequenced in a study of cytomegalovirus exposure and HLA in healthy donors. The PCR contained 60 Vbeta and 13 Jbeta primers. Clones were read by immunoSEQ multiplex PCR, and TCRdb kept only the in-frame ones, dropping some. In the table there are 170,000 or so clones, around 80% of which are singletons. Material: PBMCs. Every receptor here comes from a woman aged 55 to 70 in good health and CMV-seropositive.

The chain uses TRBV28 and TRBJ2-3, with 7 bases fitting TRBD2. V shed 8 bases and J 2 bases; nucleotides not matched to a gene: 4. Germline lookup yields CDR1 MDHEN and CDR2 SYDVKM. The CDR3 runs to 13 residues. CDR3 loop: CASGRAATDTQYF. The CDR3 DNA sequence: TGTGCCAGCGGGAGGGCGGCCACAGATACGCAGTATTTT. Filled out from reference TRBV28 and TRBJ2-3, the complete variable domain reads DVKVTQSSRYLVKRTGEKVFLECVQDMDHENMFWYRQDPGLGLRLIYFSYDVKMKEKGDIPEGYSVSREKKERFSLILESASTNQTSMYLCASGRAATDTQYFGPGTRLTVL.

The rearrangement joins TRBV2 to TRBJ2-5; D perhaps matches TRBD2 (7 bases). V lost 6 bases and J 1 base, leaving 15 bases between the germline ends. CDR1 is SNHLY, CDR2 FYNNEI, per germline. This CDR3 has 15 residues. The CDR3 sequence is CASSRGASGQETQYF. The CDR3 nucleotides are TGTGCCAGCAGCCGGGGGGCTAGCGGCCAAGAGACCCAGTACTTC.

The chain couples TRBV7-6 to TRBJ2-2; weak D call: TRBD2 (6 bases). Germline-derived CDR1 and CDR2 are SGHVS and FNYEAQ. The V end lost 4 bases, the J end lost 2 bases, and 23 bases lay between the germline ends. This CDR3 spans 19 amino acids. In DNA form, the CDR3 reads TGTGCCAGCAGCTCCACGGGGCACCCGGGACTGTTTAACACCGGGGAGCTGTTTTTT. Translated: CASSSTGHPGLFNTGELFF.

The V and J genes are TRBV28 and TRBJ1-3, with a possible D match to TRBD1 (6 bases). Germline V gene lookup returns CDR1 MDHEN and CDR2 SYDVKM. The CDR3 is 17 residues long. Trimming removed 5 bases from V and 0 bases from J, with 17 bases in between. This chain's CDR3 is CASSPPLGQFSGNTIYF. The CDR3 DNA sequence: TGTGCCAGCAGTCCACCTCTCGGACAGTTCTCTGGAAACACCATATATTTT. The whole variable domain, filled in from reference TRBV28 and TRBJ1-3, reads DVKVTQSSRYLVKRTGEKVFLECVQDMDHENMFWYRQDPGLGLRLIYFSYDVKMKEKGDIPEGYSVSREKKERFSLILESASTNQTSMYLCASSPPLGQFSGNTIYFGEGSWLTVV.

The chain is built from TRBV29-1 and TRBJ2-5, with a tentative D call TRBD2 (5 bases). CDR1 and CDR2 (germline): SQVTM, ANQGSEA. This CDR3 comprises 14 residues. V was shortened by 5 bases and J by 2 bases, with 15 bases between the two germline ends. CDR3 protein: CSVRARGGQETQYF. CDR3 in DNA: TGCAGCGTTAGGGCGCGAGGAGGACAAGAGACCCAGTACTTC.

This clone was picked up one time. V and J are TRBV9 and TRBJ2-6; 11 bases map to TRBD1. The length of the CDR3 is 17 residues. Germline V gene data show CDR1 as SGDLS and CDR2 as YYNGEE. V lost 4 bases and J lost 2; bases outside the gene matches: 5. For the CDR3, the DNA is TGTGCCAGCAGCCCCGGACAGGGGGCCGCTGGGGCCAACGTCCTGACTTTC. This gives the protein CASSPGQGAAGANVLTF. Supplemented by reference TRBV9 and TRBJ2-6, the full variable domain reads DSGVTQTPKHLITATGQRVTLRCSPRSGDLSVYWYQQSLDQGLQFLIQYYNGEERAKGNILERFSAQQFPDLHSELNLSSLELGDSALYFCASSPGQGAAGANVLTFGAGSRLTVL.

CDR3 sequence reads: CASRGLAGGSYEQYF. The CDR3 DNA follows: TGTGCCAGTAGGGGACTAGCGGGAGGTTCCTACGAGCAGTACTTC. The rearrangement links TRBV19 to TRBJ2-7, with 15 bases matching TRBD2. The CDR3 is 15 amino acids. Trimming at V came to 6 bases and at J to 1 base, leaving 1 base not matched to a gene. CDR1 and CDR2 (germline): LNHDA, SQIVND (reference sequence).

The chain uses TRBV28 and TRBJ1-5; TRBD1 agrees at 8 bases. Unmatched junction bases numbered 5, after V lost 5 bases and J lost 2 bases. Per the germline V gene, CDR1 is MDHEN and CDR2 is SYDVKM. The CDR3 runs to 15 residues. The CDR3 nucleotides read TGTGCCAGCAGTAGAGCGGGACAGGGCAATCAGCCCCAGCATTTT. Translating gives CASSRAGQGNQPQHF. The entire variable domain, with the rest obtained from reference TRBV28 and TRBJ1-5, is as follows: DVKVTQSSRYLVKRTGEKVFLECVQDMDHENMFWYRQDPGLGLRLIYFSYDVKMKEKGDIPEGYSVSREKKERFSLILESASTNQTSMYLCASSRAGQGNQPQHFGDGTRLSIL.

The chain combines TRBV4-1 with TRBJ1-3; TRBD1 aligns across 7 bases. After removal of 1 base from V and 2 bases from J, the junction contained 11 bases not matched to a gene. The CDR3 covers 18 residues. The germline V gene encodes CDR1 MGHRA and CDR2 YSYEKL. CDR3 bases: TGCGCCAGCAGCCAAGCTGGATATAGGGGGCAAACTGGAAACACCATATATTTT. This sequence encodes CASSQAGYRGQTGNTIYF.

The chain is built from TRBV5-5 and TRBJ2-7; 9 bases line up with TRBD1. CDR3 length: 14 residues. The V gene's germline CDR1 is SGHKS and CDR2 YYEKEE (reference sequence). Unmatched junction bases numbered 9, after V lost 6 bases and J lost 5 bases. As DNA, the CDR3 is TGTGCCAGCACCCGAAGGGGACAGGGCGACGAGCAGTACTTC. The encoded protein is CASTRRGQGDEQYF. Looking up the rest from reference TRBV5-5 and TRBJ2-7 gives the full variable domain: DAGVTQSPTHLIKTRGQQVTLRCSPISGHKSVSWYQQVLGQGPQFIFQYYEKEERGRGNFPDRFSARQFPNYSSELNVNALLLGDSALYLCASTRRGQGDEQYFGPGTRLTVT.

This clone appeared a few times. The chain links TRBV10-3 to TRBJ2-1; no clear D gene. Germline CDR1 is ENHRY and CDR2 is SYGVKD. V was trimmed by 4 bases and J by 6 bases, leaving 10 bases between them. The CDR3 runs 13 residues. In nucleotides, the CDR3 is TGTGCCATCAGTGGGCCGACTGTCAATGAGCAGTTCTTC. Translation: CAISGPTVNEQFF.

The chain links TRBV4-1 to TRBJ2-7, with 10 nucleotides matching TRBD2. CDR1 is MGHRA, CDR2 YSYEKL, per germline. The J segment lost 6 bases and the V segment lost 5 bases, leaving 13 bases of the junction unmatched. The CDR3 sequence is 16 residues long. As DNA, the CDR3 is TGCGCCAGCAGCTCCCACGCCGGGACTAGCGTTCTCGAGCAGTACTTC. Protein sequence: CASSSHAGTSVLEQYF.

The chain combines TRBV11-2 with TRBJ2-7; TRBD1 aligns across 7 bases. V shed 6 bases and J 6 bases; nucleotides not matched to a gene: 5. This CDR3 has 12 residues. CDR1 is SGHAT and CDR2 is FQNNGV in the germline V gene. CDR3 coding DNA: TGTGCCAGCAGTGGGACAGCTTTCGAGCAGTACTTC. Protein sequence: CASSGTAFEQYF.

This chain links TRBV19 with TRBJ1-1; the match to TRBD1 covers 8 bases. The length of the CDR3 is 14 residues. The V gene's germline CDR1 is LNHDA and CDR2 SQIVND (reference sequence). The J segment lost 6 bases and the V segment lost 10 bases, leaving 13 bases of the junction unmatched. The CDR3 DNA reads TGTGCCACCAGGACAGGGCGGAGGAGGGCTGAAGCTTTCTTT. Protein product: CATRTGRRRAEAFF.